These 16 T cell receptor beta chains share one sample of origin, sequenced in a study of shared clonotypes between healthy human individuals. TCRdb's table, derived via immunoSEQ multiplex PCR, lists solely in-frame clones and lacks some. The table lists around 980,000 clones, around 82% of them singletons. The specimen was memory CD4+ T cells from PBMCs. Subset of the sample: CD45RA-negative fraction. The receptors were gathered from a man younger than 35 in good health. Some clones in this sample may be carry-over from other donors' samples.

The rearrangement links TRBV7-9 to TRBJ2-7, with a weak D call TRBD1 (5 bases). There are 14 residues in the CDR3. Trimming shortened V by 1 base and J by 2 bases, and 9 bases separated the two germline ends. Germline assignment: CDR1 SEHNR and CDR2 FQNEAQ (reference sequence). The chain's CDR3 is CASSLEQVAYEQYF. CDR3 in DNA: TGTGCCAGCAGCTTAGAACAGGTTGCCTACGAGCAGTACTTC.

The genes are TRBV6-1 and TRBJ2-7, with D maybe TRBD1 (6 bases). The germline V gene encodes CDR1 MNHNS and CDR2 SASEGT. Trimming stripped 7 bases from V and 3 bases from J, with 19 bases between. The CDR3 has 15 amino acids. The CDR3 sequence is CASTYYTTGFYEQYF. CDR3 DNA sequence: TGTGCCAGCACCTATTATACTACAGGGTTCTACGAGCAGTACTTC.

CDR3 sequence reads: CSAKHGEQYF. The DNA for the CDR3 is TGCAGCGCCAAGCATGGCGAGCAGTACTTC. This chain links TRBV29-1 with TRBJ2-7; D is undetermined. This CDR3 is 10 amino acids long. The V end lost 7 bases, the J end lost 6 bases, and 10 bases lay between the germline ends. Germline lookup yields CDR1 SQVTM and CDR2 ANQGSEA.

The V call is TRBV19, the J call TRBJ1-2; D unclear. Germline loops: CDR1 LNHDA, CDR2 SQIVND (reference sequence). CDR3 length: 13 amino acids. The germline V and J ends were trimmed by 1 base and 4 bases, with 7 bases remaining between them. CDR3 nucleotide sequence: TGTGCCAGTAGTATAGCGTCCAGCTATGGCTACACCTTC. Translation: CASSIASSYGYTF.

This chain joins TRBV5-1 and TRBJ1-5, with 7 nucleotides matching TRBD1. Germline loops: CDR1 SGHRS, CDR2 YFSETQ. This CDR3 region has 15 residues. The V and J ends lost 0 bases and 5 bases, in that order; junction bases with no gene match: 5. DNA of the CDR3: TGCGCCAGCAGCTTGGGAGAGGGGGCCTATCAGCCCCAGCATTTT. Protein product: CASSLGEGAYQPQHF.

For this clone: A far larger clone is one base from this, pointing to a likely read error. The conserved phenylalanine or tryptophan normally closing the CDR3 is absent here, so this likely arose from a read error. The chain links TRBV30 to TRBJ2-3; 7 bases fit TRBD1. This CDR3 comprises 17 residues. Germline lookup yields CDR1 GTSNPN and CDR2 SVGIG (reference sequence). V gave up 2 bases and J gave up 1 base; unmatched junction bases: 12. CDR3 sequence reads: CAWSLFRTGTRTDTQYS. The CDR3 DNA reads TGTGCCTGGAGTCTATTTCGGACAGGTACCCGCACAGATACGCAGTATTCT.

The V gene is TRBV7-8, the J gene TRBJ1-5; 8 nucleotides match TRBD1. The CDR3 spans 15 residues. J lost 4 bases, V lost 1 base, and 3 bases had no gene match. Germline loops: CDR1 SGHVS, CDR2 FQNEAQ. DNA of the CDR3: TGTGCCAGCAGCTTAGGGAGGACAGGGAATCAGCCCCAGCATTTT. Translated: CASSLGRTGNQPQHF.

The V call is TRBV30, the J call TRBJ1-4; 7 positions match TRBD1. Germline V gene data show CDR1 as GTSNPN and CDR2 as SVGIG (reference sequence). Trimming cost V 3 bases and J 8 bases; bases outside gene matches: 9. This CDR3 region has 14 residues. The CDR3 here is CAWRQLRDSEKLFF. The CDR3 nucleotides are TGTGCCTGGAGACAACTCCGGGACAGCGAAAAACTGTTTTTT.

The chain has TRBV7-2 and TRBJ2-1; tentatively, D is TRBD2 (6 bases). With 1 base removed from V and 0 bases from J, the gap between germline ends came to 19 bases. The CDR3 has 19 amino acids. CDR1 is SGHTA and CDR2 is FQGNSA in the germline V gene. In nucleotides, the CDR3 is TGTGCCAGCAGCTTAGTGGCCGGCCCGGGCGGGACCTCCTACAATGAGCAGTTCTTC. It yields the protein CASSLVAGPGGTSYNEQFF.

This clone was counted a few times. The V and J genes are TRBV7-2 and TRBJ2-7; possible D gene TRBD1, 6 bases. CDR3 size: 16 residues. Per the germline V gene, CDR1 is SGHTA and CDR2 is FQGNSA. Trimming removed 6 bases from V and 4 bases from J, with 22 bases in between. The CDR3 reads CASSYDRQAPPYEQYF. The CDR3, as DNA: TGTGCCAGCAGTTACGATCGACAGGCCCCTCCGTACGAGCAGTACTTC.

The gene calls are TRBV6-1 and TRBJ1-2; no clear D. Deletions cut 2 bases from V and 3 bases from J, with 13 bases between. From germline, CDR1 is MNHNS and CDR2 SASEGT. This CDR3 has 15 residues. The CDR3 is CASSESGWGDYGYTF. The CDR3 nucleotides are TGTGCCAGCAGTGAAAGCGGCTGGGGAGACTATGGCTACACCTTC.

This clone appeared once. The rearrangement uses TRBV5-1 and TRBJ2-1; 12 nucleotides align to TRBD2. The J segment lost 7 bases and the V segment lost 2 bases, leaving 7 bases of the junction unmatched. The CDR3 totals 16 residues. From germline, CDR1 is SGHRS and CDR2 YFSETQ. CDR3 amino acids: CASSLSGLAGGNEQFF. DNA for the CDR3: TGCGCCAGCAGCTTATCGGGGCTAGCGGGAGGGAATGAGCAGTTCTTC.

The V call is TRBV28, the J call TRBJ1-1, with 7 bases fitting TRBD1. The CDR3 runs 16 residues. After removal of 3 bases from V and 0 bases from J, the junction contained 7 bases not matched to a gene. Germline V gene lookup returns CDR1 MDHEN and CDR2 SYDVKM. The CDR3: CASSFKGAYMNTEAFF. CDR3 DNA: TGTGCCAGCAGTTTCAAGGGGGCCTACATGAACACTGAAGCTTTCTTT.

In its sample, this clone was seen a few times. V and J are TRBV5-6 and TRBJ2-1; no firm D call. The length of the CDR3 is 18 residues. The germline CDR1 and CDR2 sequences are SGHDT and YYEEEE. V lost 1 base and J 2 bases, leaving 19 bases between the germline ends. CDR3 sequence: CASSLSSGSPYTYNEQFF. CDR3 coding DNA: TGTGCCAGCAGCTTGTCATCGGGCAGTCCCTATACCTACAATGAGCAGTTCTTC.

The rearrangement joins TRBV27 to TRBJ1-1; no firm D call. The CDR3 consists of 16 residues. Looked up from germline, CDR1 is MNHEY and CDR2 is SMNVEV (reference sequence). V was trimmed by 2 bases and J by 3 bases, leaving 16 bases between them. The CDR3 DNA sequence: TGTGCCAGCAGTTTAGTCACGGGGTATGGGGACACTGAAGCTTTCTTT. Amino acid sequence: CASSLVTGYGDTEAFF.

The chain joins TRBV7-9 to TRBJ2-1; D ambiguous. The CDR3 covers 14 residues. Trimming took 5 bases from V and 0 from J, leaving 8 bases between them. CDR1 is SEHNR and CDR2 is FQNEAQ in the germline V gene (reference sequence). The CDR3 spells CASSPARSYNEQFF. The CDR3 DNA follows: TGTGCCAGCAGCCCAGCGCGCTCCTACAATGAGCAGTTCTTC.